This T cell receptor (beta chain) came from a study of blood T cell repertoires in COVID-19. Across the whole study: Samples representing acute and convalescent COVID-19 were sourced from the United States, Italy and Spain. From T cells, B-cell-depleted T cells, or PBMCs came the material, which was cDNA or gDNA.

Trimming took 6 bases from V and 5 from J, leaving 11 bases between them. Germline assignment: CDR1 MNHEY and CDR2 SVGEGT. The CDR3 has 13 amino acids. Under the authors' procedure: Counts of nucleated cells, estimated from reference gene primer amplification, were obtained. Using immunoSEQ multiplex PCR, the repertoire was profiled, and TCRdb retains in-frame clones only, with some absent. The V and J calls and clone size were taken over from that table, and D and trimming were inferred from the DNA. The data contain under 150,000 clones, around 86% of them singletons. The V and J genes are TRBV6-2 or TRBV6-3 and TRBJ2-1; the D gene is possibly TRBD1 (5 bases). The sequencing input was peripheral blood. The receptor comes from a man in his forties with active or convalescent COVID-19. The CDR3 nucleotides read TGTGCCAGCAGCCGGACAATGAACAATGAGCAGTTCTTC. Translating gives CASSRTMNNEQFF.